This T cell receptor (beta chain) derives from a study of molecular identifiers for immune sequencing clone quantification. Broader study findings: Clonotypes topping 20 RNA copies carried over 99% of effector molecules but under 1% of naive ones.

In regard to this clonotype: What it recognizes is unknown.

TCRdb itself ran the PCR reads through MiXCR, one entry per CDR3 protein. The data show about 630,000 distinct CDR3 sequences, with around 25% seen just once and 0.78% held by the top ten. This CDR3 is 14 amino acids long. V was shortened by 2 bases and J by 2 bases, with 9 bases between the two germline ends. CDR1 is MNHEY, CDR2 SVGAGI, per germline. The sample was naive CD8+ T cells from blood, with Jurkat cell RNA spiked in. The subset: FACS-sorted CD8+CD4-CCR7+CD45RA+ naive T cells. The rearrangement joins TRBV6-5 to TRBJ2-5; no reliable D call. The clonotype comes from a human donor in good health. Some libraries in this study had Jurkat cell RNA spiked in. For the CDR3, the DNA is TGTGCCAGCAGTTACGGCAGGTCTCAAGAGACCCAGTACTTC. This gives the protein CASSYGRSQETQYF.